This record covers a single TCR beta chain. This sample is part of a study of blood T cell repertoires in COVID-19. Looking at the study overall: Donors in the United States, Italy and Spain gave samples during acute or convalescent COVID-19. T cells, B-cell-depleted T cells, or PBMCs supplied cDNA or gDNA.

Looked up from germline, CDR1 is SGHVS and CDR2 is FQNEAQ. The CDR3 extends over 15 amino acids. Trimming removed 3 bases at V and 5 bases at J, with 16 bases between. How the authors handled the data: Estimated nucleated cell counts came from reference gene primer amplification. TCRdb's table, derived via immunoSEQ multiplex PCR, lists solely in-frame clones and lacks some. Clone size and the V and J calls come from that table; the DNA yielded D and trimming. The sample comprises under 250,000 clones, over 75% of which are singletons, and roughly 13% rests with the top ten. V usage is TRBV7-8 and J usage is TRBJ1-1; D is possibly TRBD1 (5 bases). The TCR sequence derives from a human donor in a cohort sampled during active COVID-19. Material for sequencing was peripheral blood. CDR3 nucleotides: TGTGCCAGCAGCTTGAATGGTGGGGGGATTACTGAAGCTTTCTTT. This codes for CASSLNGGGITEAFF.